This TCR beta chain was recorded in a study of T cells in Graves' hyperthyroidism and ophthalmopathy. Study summary: Peripheral blood sampling occurred at initial diagnosis, before any treatment.

On this clonotype itself: Antigen: not known.

CDR3 length: 15 residues. In germline, CDR1 is SGHTA, CDR2 FQGNSA. V lost 5 bases and J lost 1; bases outside the gene matches: 6. General observations from the study: Ophthalmopathy could be told apart from stable hyperthyroidism with a 13 V-J model.

RNA transcripts were the template for amplifying TCR beta CDR3 regions. The TCR CDR3 was amplified in a first-round RT-PCR using the HTBI primer set. TCRdb independently ran MiXCR on the multiplex PCR reads; one entry per CDR3 protein. The sample yields roughly 500,000 distinct CDR3 sequences, about 24% seen once. J is TRBJ2-5 and V is TRBV7-2; 8 nucleotides align to TRBD1. Specimen: blood. This sequence originates from a woman in her twenties or thirties with Graves' ophthalmopathy. The CDR3, as DNA: TGTGCCAGCAGCCAACGAACAGGGGGCCAAGAGACCCAGTACTTC. The encoded protein is CASSQRTGGQETQYF. Full variable domain (rest looked up from reference TRBV7-2 and TRBJ2-5): GAGVSQSPSNKVTEKGKDVELRCDPISGHTALYWYRQSLGQGLEFLIYFQGNSAPDKSGLPSDRFSAERTGGSVSTLTIQRTQQEDSAVYLCASSQRTGGQETQYFGPGTRLLVL.